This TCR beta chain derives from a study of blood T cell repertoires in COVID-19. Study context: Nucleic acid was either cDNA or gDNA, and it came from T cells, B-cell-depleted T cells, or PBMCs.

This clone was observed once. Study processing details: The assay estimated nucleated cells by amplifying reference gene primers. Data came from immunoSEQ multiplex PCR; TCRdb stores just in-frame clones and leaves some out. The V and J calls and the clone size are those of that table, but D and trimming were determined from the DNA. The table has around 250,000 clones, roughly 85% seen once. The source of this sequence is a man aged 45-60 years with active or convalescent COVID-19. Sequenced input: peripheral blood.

The DNA of the CDR3 is TGCGCCAGCAGCCAGTCCGTCCAGGGGGCGCTTGGGGCCAACGTCCTGACTTTC. Translated, it gives CASSQSVQGALGANVLTF. The chain employs TRBV4-1 and TRBJ2-6, with TRBD1 identical over 8 bases. The CDR3 has 18 amino acids. In germline, CDR1 is MGHRA, CDR2 YSYEKL. V lost 3 bases to trimming and J lost 3 bases; unmatched junction nucleotides: 10.